The T cell receptor (beta chain) described here comes from a study of naive and memory T cell subsets (dated by TCRdb to 2015 to 2018). Notes on the research overall: Sorted naive and memory T cell subsets from peripheral blood were analyzed in the study using a UMI-based, open-source pipeline for TCR alpha and beta sequencing. RNA was DNase-treated and reverse transcribed with TCR constant-region primers, mostly using SuperScript III. Complete agreement was observed between the functional CMV T cell responses and the IgG serology results.

Separate amplification of TCR alpha and beta chain libraries was performed from the second PCR step onward. The CMV status of each donor was determined by measuring IFNgamma production from CD4+ T cells after fresh PBMCs had been stimulated overnight with CMV viral lysate. CD4 T cells were positively selected with Miltenyi beads, followed by positive selection of CD8 T cells from the CD4-negative fraction. Cells were stained for CD3, CD4, CD8, CD45RA, CD27 and a live/dead dye and were sorted on a BD Aria II into four subsets based on CD45RA and CD27. A few healthy volunteers provided blood, and the blood of each volunteer was split into CD4 and CD8 T cells and then into four differentiation subsets. About 110 ml of peripheral blood was taken from each donor, and PBMC were separated by density-gradient centrifugation on Ficoll-Paque PLUS. Sorted cells were lysed in RLT buffer, and RNA was extracted with a Qiagen RNeasy kit and stored at -80°C.

Study-wide conclusions, independent of this receptor: A power law was followed by TCR abundance, with an exponent that differed between naive and memory subsets but was consistent across the three individuals. Following error correction, more than 85% of naive TCR sequences occurred only once, which made naive abundance distributions much steeper than those of memory subsets. RNA-based TCR counts may be influenced by expression changes linked to T cell activation and differentiation. A clonotype was defined as a single alpha or beta chain sequence rather than as a paired alpha/beta receptor. No ground truth was available to validate the repertoire findings for the naive and memory subsets. In both CD4 and CD8 cells, a rise in Gini index and a fall in Shannon and inverse Simpson diversity were observed from naive through CM, EM and EMRA.

In the case of this clonotype: Its binding antigen is unknown. The record has no base qualities; no much larger clone is one base away.

The junction carries 7 bases between V and J, which are trimmed by 4 bases and 9 bases respectively. The germline V gene (reference sequence) provides CDR1 LNHDA and CDR2 SQIVND. The CDR3 goes from the cysteine to the phenylalanine over 11 residues. The sequence is cut down to CDR3 DNA, 33 bases in frame from base 1. Preparation of the library involved UMI-ligation and nested PCR. An equimolar mix of two oligonucleotides covering both TRBC1 and TRBC2 was used as the beta constant-region primer. A single-stranded oligonucleotide containing the SP2 primer and a 12-nucleotide UMI was joined to the 3' end of the cDNA by T4 RNA ligase 1. Four rounds of PCR, combining the SP2 primer with nested alpha and beta constant-region primers, were used to amplify the ligated cDNA. The ligation reaction was kept at 16 degrees C for about 19-24 hours. PCR2 was typically run as a SYBR Green qPCR and stopped at a predetermined threshold to prevent over-amplification. Every purification after the first one was done using Agencourt AMPure XP magnetic beads. Library quantification was done by Qubit, followed by a TapeStation check on which the main peak was expected at around 650 bp. Pooled libraries were sequenced on an Illumina MiSeq using v2 2x251 paired-end kits, and typically 1-2 million reads were obtained per sample. Each sample library was pooled at about 4.4 nM, and about 4.5-7% PhiX was included to improve cluster recognition. Per the source publication's procedure: Decombinator assigned V and J genes to Demultiplexor-processed FASTQ reads by tag matching, allowing a single base-pair mismatch. Collapsinator relied on UMIs to fix sequencing errors as well as frequency errors caused by PCR heterogeneity. CDR3Translator translated TCRs and extracted CDR3s from the conserved cysteine to the FGXG phenylalanine, flagging non-productive sequences. Repertoires were subsampled to equal numbers of UMI-defined TCRs before Gini, Shannon entropy and inverse Simpson indices were calculated. Within the linear range, a power law was fitted to clonotype abundance distributions using maximum likelihood. For one naive CD8 sample, the pipeline and MIGEC produced similar UMI counts, unique TCR numbers and clonal distributions. Repertoires were searched for around 7,000 CMV-associated CDR3 sequences compiled from VDJdb and a published dataset. TCRdb reprocessed the public reads (quality trimming at Q25 with fastp, clone calling with MiXCR) and kept in-frame beta chains. Rows are unified per CDR3 protein, each entry keeping the most common DNA and genes. V and J calls and clone size were set by TCRdb, not the authors. The table for this sample lists about 90,000 distinct CDR3 sequences; around 6.5% of them were counted only once. Around 1.7% of the sample goes to the ten largest clones.

The source of this sequence is a human donor in good health. Sequences were obtained from central memory CD4+ T cells from blood. This sample's cell subset or site label indicates: central memory, CD45RA- CD27+. This sequence uses TRBV19 and TRBJ2-1, with the D gene not confidently named. The CDR3 here reads CASSSAIEQFF. The nucleotides read TGTGCCAGTAGTAGCGCGATTGAGCAGTTCTTC.